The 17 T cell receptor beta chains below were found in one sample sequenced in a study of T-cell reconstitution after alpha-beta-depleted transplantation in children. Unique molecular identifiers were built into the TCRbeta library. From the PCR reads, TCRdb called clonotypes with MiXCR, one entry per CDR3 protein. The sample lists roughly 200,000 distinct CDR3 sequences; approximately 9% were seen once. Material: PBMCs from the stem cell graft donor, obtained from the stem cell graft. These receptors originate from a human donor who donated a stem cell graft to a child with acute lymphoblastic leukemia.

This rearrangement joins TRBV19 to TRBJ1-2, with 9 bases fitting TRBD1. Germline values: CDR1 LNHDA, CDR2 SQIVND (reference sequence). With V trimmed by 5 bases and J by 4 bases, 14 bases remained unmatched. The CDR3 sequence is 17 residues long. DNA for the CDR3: TGTGCCAGTAGTCCCCGGACAGGGGAGAAATGGGTCTATGGCTACACCTTC. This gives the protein CASSPRTGEKWVYGYTF.

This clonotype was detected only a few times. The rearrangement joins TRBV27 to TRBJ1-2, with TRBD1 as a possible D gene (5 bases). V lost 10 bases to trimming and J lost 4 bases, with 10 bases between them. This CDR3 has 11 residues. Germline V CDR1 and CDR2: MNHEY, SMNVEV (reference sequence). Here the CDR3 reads CATWGGYGYTF. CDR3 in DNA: TGTGCCACCTGGGGGGGCTATGGCTACACCTTC.

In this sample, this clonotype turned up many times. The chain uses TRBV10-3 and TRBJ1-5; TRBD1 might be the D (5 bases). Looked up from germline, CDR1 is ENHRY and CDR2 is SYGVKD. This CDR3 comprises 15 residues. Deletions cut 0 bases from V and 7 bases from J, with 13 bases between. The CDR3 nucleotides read TGTGCCATCAGTGAGTCGCAGGGCCAGCGACAGCCCCAGCATTTT. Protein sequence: CAISESQGQRQPQHF.

The CDR3 sequence: CAITRGSYNEQFF. The CDR3, as DNA: TGTGCCATCACAAGGGGGTCCTACAATGAGCAGTTCTTC. The rearrangement links TRBV10-3 to TRBJ2-1, with D maybe TRBD1 (6 bases). The V end lost 7 bases, the J end lost 1 base, and 8 bases lay between the germline ends. This CDR3 contains 13 residues. Germline V CDR1 and CDR2: ENHRY, SYGVKD.

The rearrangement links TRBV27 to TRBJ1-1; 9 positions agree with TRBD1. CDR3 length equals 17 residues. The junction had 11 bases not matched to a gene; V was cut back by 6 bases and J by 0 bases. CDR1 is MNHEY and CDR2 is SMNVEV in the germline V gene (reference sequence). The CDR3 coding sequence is TGTGCCAGCAGCAAGGGACAGGGCTACTTATTGAACACTGAAGCTTTCTTT. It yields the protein CASSKGQGYLLNTEAFF.

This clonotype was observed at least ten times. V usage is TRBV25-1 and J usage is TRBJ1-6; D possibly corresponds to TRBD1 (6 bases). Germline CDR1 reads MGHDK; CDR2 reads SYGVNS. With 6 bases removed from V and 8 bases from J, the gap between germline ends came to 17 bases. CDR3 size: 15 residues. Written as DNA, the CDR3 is TGTGCCAGCAGGGGAATAGACAGGAGGGATTCACCCCTCCACTTT. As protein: CASRGIDRRDSPLHF.

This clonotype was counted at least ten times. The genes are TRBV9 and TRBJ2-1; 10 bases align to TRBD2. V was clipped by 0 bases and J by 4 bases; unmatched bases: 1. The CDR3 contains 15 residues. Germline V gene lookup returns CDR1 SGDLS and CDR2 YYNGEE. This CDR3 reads CASSVGTSGYNEQFF. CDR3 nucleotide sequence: TGTGCCAGCAGCGTAGGGACTAGCGGATACAATGAGCAGTTCTTC.

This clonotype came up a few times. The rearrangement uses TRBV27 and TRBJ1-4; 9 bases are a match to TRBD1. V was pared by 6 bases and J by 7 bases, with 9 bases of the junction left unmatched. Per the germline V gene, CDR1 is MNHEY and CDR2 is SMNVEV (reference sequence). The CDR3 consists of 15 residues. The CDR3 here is CASRGTGLGAEKLFF. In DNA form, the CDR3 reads TGTGCCAGCAGAGGGACAGGGTTGGGCGCTGAAAAACTGTTTTTT.

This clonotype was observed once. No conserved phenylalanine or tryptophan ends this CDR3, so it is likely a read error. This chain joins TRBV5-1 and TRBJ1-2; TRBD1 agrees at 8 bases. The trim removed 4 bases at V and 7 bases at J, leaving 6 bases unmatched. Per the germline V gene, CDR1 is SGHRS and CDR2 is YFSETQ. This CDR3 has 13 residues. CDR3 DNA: TGCGCCAGCAGCCCACAGGGGGATACTGGCTACACCTAC. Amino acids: CASSPQGDTGYTY.

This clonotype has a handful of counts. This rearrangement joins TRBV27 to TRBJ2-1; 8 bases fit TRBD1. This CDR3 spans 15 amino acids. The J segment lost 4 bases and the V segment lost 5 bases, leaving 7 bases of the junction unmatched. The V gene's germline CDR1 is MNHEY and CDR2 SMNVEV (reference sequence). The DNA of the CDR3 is TGTGCCAGCAGTATACAGGGGGGCCCTTACAATGAGCAGTTCTTC. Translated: CASSIQGGPYNEQFF.

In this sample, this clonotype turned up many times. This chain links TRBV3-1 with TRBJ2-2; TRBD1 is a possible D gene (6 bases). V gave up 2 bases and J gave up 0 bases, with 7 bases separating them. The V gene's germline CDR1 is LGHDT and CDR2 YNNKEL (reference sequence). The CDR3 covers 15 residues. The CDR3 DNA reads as TGTGCCAGCAGCCAATGGGACACGAACACCGGGGAGCTGTTTTTT. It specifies CASSQWDTNTGELFF.

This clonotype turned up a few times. CDR3 sequence: CASSQESQGEFTYEQYF. CDR3 coding DNA: TGCGCCAGCAGCCAAGAGTCCCAGGGGGAATTTACCTACGAGCAGTACTTC. The genes are TRBV4-1 and TRBJ2-7; TRBD1 matches at 7 bases. The trim removed 0 bases at V and 2 bases at J, leaving 10 bases unmatched. Germline V gene data show CDR1 as MGHRA and CDR2 as YSYEKL. The CDR3 has 17 residues.

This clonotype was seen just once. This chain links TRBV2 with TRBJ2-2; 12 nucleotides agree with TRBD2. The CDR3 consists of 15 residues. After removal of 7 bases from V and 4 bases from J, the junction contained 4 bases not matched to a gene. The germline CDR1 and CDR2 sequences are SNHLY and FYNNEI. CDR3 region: CASNGLAGITGELFF. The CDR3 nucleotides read TGTGCCAGCAATGGACTAGCGGGGATCACCGGGGAGCTGTTTTTT.

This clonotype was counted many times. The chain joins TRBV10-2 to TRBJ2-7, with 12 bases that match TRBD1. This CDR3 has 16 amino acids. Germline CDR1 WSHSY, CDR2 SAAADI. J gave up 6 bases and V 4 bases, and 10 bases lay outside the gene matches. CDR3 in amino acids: CASSGRRGDRGPEQYF. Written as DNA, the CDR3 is TGCGCCAGCAGTGGCCGAAGGGGGGACAGGGGGCCCGAGCAGTACTTC.

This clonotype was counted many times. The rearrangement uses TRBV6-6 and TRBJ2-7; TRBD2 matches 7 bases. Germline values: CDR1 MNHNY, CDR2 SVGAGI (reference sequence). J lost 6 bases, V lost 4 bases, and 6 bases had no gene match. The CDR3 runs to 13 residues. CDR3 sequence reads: CASSFNGGFEQYF. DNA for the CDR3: TGTGCCAGCAGTTTCAACGGGGGGTTCGAGCAGTACTTC.

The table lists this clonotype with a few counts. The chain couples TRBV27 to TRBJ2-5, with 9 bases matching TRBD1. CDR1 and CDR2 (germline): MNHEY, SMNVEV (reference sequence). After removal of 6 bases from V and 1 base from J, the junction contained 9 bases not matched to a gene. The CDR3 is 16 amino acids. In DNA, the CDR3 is TGTGCCAGCAGCCCCGGGACAGGGAAGCGCCAAGAGACCCAGTACTTC. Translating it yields CASSPGTGKRQETQYF.

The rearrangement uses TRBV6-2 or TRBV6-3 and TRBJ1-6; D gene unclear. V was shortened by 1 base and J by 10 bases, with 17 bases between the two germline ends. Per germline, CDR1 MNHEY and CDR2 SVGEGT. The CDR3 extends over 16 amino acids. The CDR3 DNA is TGTGCCAGCAGTTACTTTGAGACCTCGAGGAAATCACCCCTCCACTTT. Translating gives CASSYFETSRKSPLHF.